This TCR beta chain was identified during a study of blood T cell repertoires in COVID-19. Methods used by the authors: Reference gene primer amplification in the assay estimated nucleated cell counts. Data came from immunoSEQ multiplex PCR; TCRdb stores just in-frame clones and leaves some out. The V and J calls and clone size were taken over from that table, and D and trimming were inferred from the DNA. The sample has some 510,000 clones; roughly 90% are singletons. Germline CDR1 reads SGHKS; CDR2 reads YYEKEE (reference sequence). V dropped 1 base and J dropped 0 bases, with 14 bases sitting between them. The CDR3 is 17 residues long. Enrolled through a virtual design, the participants were between about 18 and 100 years of age and came from 24 US areas. Participants' reported clinical history set cohort assignment. Recovered participants had two consecutive negative NP/OP PCR tests, healthcare professional clearance, or symptom resolution.

The sequenced sample consisted of PBMCs or T cells enriched from blood (not recorded which). The sequence derives from a woman between 35 and 50 years old who had recovered from COVID-19. This chain connects TRBV5-5 to TRBJ2-1; perhaps TRBD1 as D (5 bases). The CDR3 sequence is CASSLKGRLSSYNEQFF. The CDR3 DNA is TGTGCCAGCAGCTTGAAGGGGCGGCTTAGCTCCTACAATGAGCAGTTCTTC.